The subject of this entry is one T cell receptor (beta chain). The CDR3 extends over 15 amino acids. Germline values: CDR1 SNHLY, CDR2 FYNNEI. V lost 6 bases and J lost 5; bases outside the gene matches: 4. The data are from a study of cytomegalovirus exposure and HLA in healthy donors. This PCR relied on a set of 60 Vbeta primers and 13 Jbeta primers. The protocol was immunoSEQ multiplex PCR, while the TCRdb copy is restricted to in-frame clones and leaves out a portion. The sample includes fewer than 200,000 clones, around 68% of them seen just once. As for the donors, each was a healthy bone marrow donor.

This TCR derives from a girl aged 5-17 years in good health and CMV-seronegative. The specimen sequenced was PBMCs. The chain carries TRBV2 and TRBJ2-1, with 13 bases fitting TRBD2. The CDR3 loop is CASRRGLAGNNEQFF. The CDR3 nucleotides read TGTGCCAGCAGGAGGGGACTAGCGGGAAACAATGAGCAGTTCTTC. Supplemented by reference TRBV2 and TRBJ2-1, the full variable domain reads EPEVTQTPSHQVTQMGQEVILRCVPISNHLYFYWYRQILGQKVEFLVSFYNNEISEKSEIFDDQFSVERPDGSNFTLKIRSTKLEDSAMYFCASRRGLAGNNEQFFGPGTRLTVL.